These T cell receptor beta chains were read from a single sample in a study of blood T cell repertoires in COVID-19. The method was immunoSEQ multiplex PCR; TCRdb's version includes in-frame clones alone and lacks a portion of them. Among over 40,000 clones listed, around 80% were seen once. The sequencing input was peripheral blood. The receptors were sampled from a human donor in a cohort sampled during active COVID-19. Both conserved end residues are part of each CDR3. Clone size, where shown, is once, few, many, or a class for clones that have expanded.

V,size,CDR3
TRBV2,.,CASSESGADQETQYF
TRBV21-1,.,CASSKATEGVGRGTGELFF
TRBV30,.,CAWSVQAAGLGLF
TRBV6-1,medium-sized,CASSEWQSTDTQYF
TRBV7-8,.,CASSLAGNTGELFF
TRBV5-1,.,CASSLTLRTGASRLSAFF
TRBV28,.,CASSLNGAGRINYGYTF
TRBV7-9,.,CASSLSGGATYNEQFF
TRBV13,.,CASSLGGGGGGHGYTF
TRBV9,.,CASSGSTGYNSPLHF
TRBV11-2,.,CASSRGGTEAFF
TRBV13,.,CASSLGSGFDTQYF
TRBV6-5,.,CASGRDEQFF
TRBV13,many,CASSSGTSNTGELFF
TRBV7-2,.,CASSFRDNPTLAKNIQYF
TRBV30,.,CAWSGTGVNQPQHF
TRBV3-1/TRBV3-2,.,CASSHLYLGGASSYEQYF
TRBV7-3,few,CASSLAGKEGAFF
TRBV29-1,.,CSVEEVEGPYEQYF
TRBV6-2/TRBV6-3,few,CASSSLGQNNEQFF
TRBV2,.,CASSGGLAVDEQYF
TRBV6-6,.,CASSYGGAGQPQHF
TRBV7-8,.,CASSLSPQRSGNTIYF